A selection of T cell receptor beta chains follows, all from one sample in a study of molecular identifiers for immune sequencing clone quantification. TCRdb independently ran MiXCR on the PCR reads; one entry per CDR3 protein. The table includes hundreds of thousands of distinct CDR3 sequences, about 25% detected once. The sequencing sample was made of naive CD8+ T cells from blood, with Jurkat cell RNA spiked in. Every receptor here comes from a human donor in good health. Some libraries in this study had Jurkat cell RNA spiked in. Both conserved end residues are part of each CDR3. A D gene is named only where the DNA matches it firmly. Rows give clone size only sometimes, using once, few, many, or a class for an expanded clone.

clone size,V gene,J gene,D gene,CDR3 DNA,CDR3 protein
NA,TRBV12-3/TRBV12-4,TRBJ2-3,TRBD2,TGTGCCAGCAGTTTACTAGCGGGGGTTAGCACAGATACGCAGTATTTT,CASSLLAGVSTDTQYF
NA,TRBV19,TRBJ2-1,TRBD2,TGTGCCAGTAGTCTCGGGACTAAGGATGAGCAGTTCTTC,CASSLGTKDEQFF
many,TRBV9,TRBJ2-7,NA,TGTGCCAGCAGCGTGAGCCCCGGGTTTGGCTACGAGCAGTACTTC,CASSVSPGFGYEQYF
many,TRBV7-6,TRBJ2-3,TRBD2,TGTGCCAGCAGCTGGCCGGGGGGTAGCGGGAGTGGGGCAGATACGCAGTATTTT,CASSWPGGSGSGADTQYF
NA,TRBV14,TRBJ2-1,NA,TGTGCCAGCAGCCCAGGGCAAAGCTCCTACAATGCGCAGTTCTTC,CASSPGQSSYNAQFF
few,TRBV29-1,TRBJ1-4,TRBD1,TGCAGCGTTGAGGGGTTGGGACAGGGAGGCGAAAAACTGTTTTTT,CSVEGLGQGGEKLFF
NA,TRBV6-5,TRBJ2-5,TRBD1,TGTGCCAGCAGTTCTCCCCTGAGGACAGGACAAGAGACCCAGTACTTC,CASSSPLRTGQETQYF
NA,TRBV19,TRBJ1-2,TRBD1,TGTGCCAGTAGTCCCGGACAGGGGGATGTTGGCTATGGCTACACCTTC,CASSPGQGDVGYGYTF
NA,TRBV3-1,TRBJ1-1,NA,TGTGCCAGCAGCCAAACAGGGCCCGGTGAAGCTTTCTTT,CASSQTGPGEAFF
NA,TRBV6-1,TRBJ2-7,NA,TGTGCCAGCAGTGTTAGGGGCGTACACGAGCAGTACTTC,CASSVRGVHEQYF
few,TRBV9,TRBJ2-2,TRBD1,TGTGCCAGCAGCGGCGCGGCCTCACAGGGGGAGGCCGGGGAGCTGTTTTTT,CASSGAASQGEAGELFF
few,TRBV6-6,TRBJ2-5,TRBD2,TGTGCCAGCTTAATCGCGGGGGGGCAAGAGACCCAGTACTTC,CASLIAGGQETQYF
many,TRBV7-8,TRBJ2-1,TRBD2,TGTGCCAGCAGCCCCCATTCTAGCGGGGAGGACAATGAGCAGTTCTTC,CASSPHSSGEDNEQFF
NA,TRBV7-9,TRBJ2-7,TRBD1,TGTGCCAGCAGCTTCAACTCCGGGACAGGGCCCTTTCTAAGCTCCTACGAGCAGTACTTC,CASSFNSGTGPFLSSYEQYF
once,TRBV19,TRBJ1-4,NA,TGTGCCAGTAGTATCCACAGCGCAACTAATGAAAAACTGTTTTTT,CASSIHSATNEKLFF
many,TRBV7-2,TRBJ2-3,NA,TGTGCCAGCTCCGGCGGGAATGGAGGGGGTACGCAGTATTTT,CASSGGNGGGTQYF
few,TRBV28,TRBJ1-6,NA,TGTGCCAGCAGTTCGAATAATTCACCCCTCCACTTT,CASSSNNSPLHF
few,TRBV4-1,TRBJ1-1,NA,TGCGCCAGCAGCCAAAACATGGGGGCGCTTACTGAAGCTTTCTTT,CASSQNMGALTEAFF
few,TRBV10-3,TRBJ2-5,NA,TGTGCCATCAGTGAAGGTCAGCCCCAAGAGACCCAGTACTTC,CAISEGQPQETQYF
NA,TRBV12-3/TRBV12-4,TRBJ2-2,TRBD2,TGTGCCAGCAGTTTTGGACTAGCGGGGGGGCAGGACACCGGGGAGCTGTTTTTT,CASSFGLAGGQDTGELFF
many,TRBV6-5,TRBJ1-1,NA,TGTGCCAGCAGTTACGGGGGGAACACTGAAGCTTTCTTT,CASSYGGNTEAFF
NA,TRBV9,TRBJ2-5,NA,TGTGCCAGCAGCGTAGGAAGTAGGACGCGGCAAGAGACCCAGTACTTC,CASSVGSRTRQETQYF
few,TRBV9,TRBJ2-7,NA,TGTGCCAGCAGCGATGAAAGGGGGGACTACGAGCAGTACTTC,CASSDERGDYEQYF
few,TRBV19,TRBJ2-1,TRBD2,TGTGCCAGTACCCACATTTCGCGGGGGAACAATGAGCAGTTCTTC,CASTHISRGNNEQFF
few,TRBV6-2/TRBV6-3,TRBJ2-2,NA,TGTGCCAGCATCGGGCAGGGAAGTGGCGGGGAGCTGTTTTTT,CASIGQGSGGELFF